This T cell receptor beta chain originates from a study of yellow fever vaccine responses in identical twins. Points from the study as a whole: Vaccine T cell responses of twins reportedly seemed partly convergent and partly personalized.

Per the germline V gene, CDR1 is MGHRA and CDR2 is YSYEKL. The CDR3 length is 13 residues. V trimming: 4 bases; J trimming: 2 bases; junction bases outside the gene matches: 1. TCRdb passed the RT-PCR reads through MiXCR, listing each CDR3 protein once. The table has 30,000 to 40,000 distinct CDR3 sequences, less than 70% seen once. Regarding this clonotype: The antigen is not known.

The gene calls are TRBV4-1 and TRBJ2-5; 7 bases match TRBD2. The sequenced sample was T cells from blood (PBMCs), unsorted or a sorted subset (not recorded which), obtained before or after yellow fever vaccination (not recorded which). The sequence derives from a woman aged 18-29 years who received the yellow fever vaccine. The CDR3: CASSPGGQETQYF. CDR3 nucleotides: TGCGCCAGCAGCCCGGGGGGTCAAGAGACCCAGTACTTC.